These 4 T cell receptor beta chains share one sample of origin, sequenced in a study of T cell changes during pregnancy in multiple sclerosis. Here immunoSEQ multiplex PCR was the method, and the copy in TCRdb shows in-frame clones only, minus some. The profile shows around 110,000 clones, roughly 90% of them singletons. The specimen was peripheral blood, collected in the third trimester of pregnancy. Receptors originate from a female donor in good health, enrolled as a control in a pregnancy study.

The rearrangement uses TRBV18 and TRBJ1-6; 9 bases match TRBD1. The germline V gene has CDR1 KGHSH and CDR2 LQKENI. J lost 8 bases, V lost 3 bases, and 5 bases had no gene match. The CDR3 runs to 15 residues. CDR3 loop: CASSPGDRVDSPLHF. CDR3 sequence (DNA): TGTGCCAGCTCACCTGGGGACAGGGTAGATTCACCCCTCCACTTT.

By proportion, this clone is medium-sized. V and J are TRBV4-3 and TRBJ2-5; 9 bases align to TRBD2. CDR3 length: 15 residues. The V gene's germline CDR1 is LGHNA and CDR2 YSLEER. The junction had 0 bases not matched to a gene; V was cut back by 0 bases and J by 1 base. DNA of the CDR3: TGCGCCAGCAGCCAAGAGCGGGGGGGCCAAGAGACCCAGTACTTC. This codes for CASSQERGGQETQYF.

V is TRBV30 and J is TRBJ1-1; 8 positions match TRBD1. The trim removed 8 bases at V and 6 bases at J, leaving 11 bases unmatched. The germline gives CDR1 GTSNPN, CDR2 SVGIG (reference sequence). The CDR3 extends over 13 amino acids. The CDR3 loop reads CALTDRVPPEAFF. The CDR3 DNA sequence: TGTGCCCTCACGGACAGGGTCCCACCTGAAGCTTTCTTT.

This chain joins TRBV4-3 and TRBJ1-4; D gene uncertain. V gave up 0 bases and J gave up 1 base, with 6 bases separating them. This CDR3 contains 15 residues. Germline CDR1 is LGHNA and CDR2 is YSLEER. CDR3 DNA sequence: TGCGCCAGCAGCCAAGATCGGGGAACTAATGAAAAACTGTTTTTT. Protein: CASSQDRGTNEKLFF.